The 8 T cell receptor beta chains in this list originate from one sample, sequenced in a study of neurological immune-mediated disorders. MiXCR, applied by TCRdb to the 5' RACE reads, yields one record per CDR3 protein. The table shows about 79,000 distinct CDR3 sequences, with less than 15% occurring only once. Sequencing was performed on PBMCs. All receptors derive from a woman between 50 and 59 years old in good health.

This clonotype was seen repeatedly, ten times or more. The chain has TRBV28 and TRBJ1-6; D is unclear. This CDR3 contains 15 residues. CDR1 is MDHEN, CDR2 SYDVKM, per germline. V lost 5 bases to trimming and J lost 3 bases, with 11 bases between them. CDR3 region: CASSLGRVYNSPLHF. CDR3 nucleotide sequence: TGTGCCAGCAGTCTCGGACGGGTCTATAATTCACCCCTCCACTTT.

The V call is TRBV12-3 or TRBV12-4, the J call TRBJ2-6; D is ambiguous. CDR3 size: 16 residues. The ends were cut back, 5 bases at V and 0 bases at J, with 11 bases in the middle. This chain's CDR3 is CASSQMVGSGANVLTF. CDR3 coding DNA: TGTGCCAGCAGTCAGATGGTGGGCTCTGGGGCCAACGTCCTGACTTTC.

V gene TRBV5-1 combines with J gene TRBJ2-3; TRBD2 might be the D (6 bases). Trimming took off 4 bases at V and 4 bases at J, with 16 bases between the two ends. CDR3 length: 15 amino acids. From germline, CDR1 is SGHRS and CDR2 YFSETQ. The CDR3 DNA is TGCGCCAGCAGCGTTTCCGGGACTGCACCAGATACGCAGTATTTT. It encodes CASSVSGTAPDTQYF.

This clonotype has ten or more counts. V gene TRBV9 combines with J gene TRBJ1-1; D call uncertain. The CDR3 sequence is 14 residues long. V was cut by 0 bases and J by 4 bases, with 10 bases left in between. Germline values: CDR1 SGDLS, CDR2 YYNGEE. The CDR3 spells CASSVGRDRTEAFF. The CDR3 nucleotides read TGTGCCAGCAGCGTAGGGAGGGATCGCACTGAAGCTTTCTTT.

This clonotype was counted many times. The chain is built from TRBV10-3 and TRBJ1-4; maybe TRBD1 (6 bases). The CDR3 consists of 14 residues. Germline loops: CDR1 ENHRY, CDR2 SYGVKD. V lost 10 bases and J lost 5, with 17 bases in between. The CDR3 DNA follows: TGTGCCACCCGATCCCGGGACACAAATGAAAAACTGTTTTTT. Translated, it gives CATRSRDTNEKLFF.

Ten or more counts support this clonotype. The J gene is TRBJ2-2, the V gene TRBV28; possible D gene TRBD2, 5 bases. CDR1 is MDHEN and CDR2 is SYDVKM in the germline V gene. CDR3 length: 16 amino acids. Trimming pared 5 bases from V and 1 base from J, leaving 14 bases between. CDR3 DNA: TGTGCCAGCAGTCTCGTAGGAGGTGGGAACACCGGGGAGCTGTTTTTT. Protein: CASSLVGGGNTGELFF. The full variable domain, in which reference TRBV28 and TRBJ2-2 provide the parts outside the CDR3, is DVKVTQSSRYLVKRTGEKVFLECVQDMDHENMFWYRQDPGLGLRLIYFSYDVKMKEKGDIPEGYSVSREKKERFSLILESASTNQTSMYLCASSLVGGGNTGELFFGEGSRLTVL.

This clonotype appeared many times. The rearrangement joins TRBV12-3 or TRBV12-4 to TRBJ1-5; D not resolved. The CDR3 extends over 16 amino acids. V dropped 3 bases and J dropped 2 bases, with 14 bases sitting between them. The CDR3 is CASSFRLGSGNQPQHF. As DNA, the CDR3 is TGTGCCAGCAGTTTTCGCCTAGGGTCGGGCAATCAGCCCCAGCATTTT.

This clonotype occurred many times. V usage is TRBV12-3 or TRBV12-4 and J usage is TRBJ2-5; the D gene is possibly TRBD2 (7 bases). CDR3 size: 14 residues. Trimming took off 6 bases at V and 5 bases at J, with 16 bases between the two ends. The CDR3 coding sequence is TGTGCCAGCAGGGCCCGGGGGGCTGGGGAGACCCAGTACTTC. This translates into CASRARGAGETQYF.